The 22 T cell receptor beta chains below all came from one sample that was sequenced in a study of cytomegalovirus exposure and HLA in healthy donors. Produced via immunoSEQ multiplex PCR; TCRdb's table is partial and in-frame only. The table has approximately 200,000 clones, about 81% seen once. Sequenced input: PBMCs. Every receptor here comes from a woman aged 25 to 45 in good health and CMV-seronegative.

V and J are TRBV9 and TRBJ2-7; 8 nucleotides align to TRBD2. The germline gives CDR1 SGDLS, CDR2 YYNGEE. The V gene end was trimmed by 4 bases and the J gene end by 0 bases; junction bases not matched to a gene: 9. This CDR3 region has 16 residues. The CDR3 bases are TGTGCCAGCAGCCGATCTTCCGGGACTAGCTCCTACGAGCAGTACTTC. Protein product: CASSRSSGTSSYEQYF.

The CDR3: CASSALADTQYF. CDR3 sequence (DNA): TGTGCCAGCAGTGCCCTAGCGGATACGCAGTATTTT. V usage is TRBV2 and J usage is TRBJ2-3, with D perhaps TRBD2 (6 bases). There are 12 residues in the CDR3. The germline gives CDR1 SNHLY, CDR2 FYNNEI. Trimming pared 4 bases from V and 6 bases from J, leaving 8 bases between.

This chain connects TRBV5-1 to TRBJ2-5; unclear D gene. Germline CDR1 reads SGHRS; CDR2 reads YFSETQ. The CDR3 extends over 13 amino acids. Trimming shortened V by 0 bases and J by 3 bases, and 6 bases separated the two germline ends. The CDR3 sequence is CASSLAPEETQYF. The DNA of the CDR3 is TGCGCCAGCAGCTTGGCCCCGGAAGAGACCCAGTACTTC.

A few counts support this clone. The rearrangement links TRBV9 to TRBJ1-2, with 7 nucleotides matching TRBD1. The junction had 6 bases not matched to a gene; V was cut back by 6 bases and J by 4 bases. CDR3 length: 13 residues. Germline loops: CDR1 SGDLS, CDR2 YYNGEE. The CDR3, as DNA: TGTGCCAGCACCCCCCGGGACAGCTATGGCTACACCTTC. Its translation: CASTPRDSYGYTF.

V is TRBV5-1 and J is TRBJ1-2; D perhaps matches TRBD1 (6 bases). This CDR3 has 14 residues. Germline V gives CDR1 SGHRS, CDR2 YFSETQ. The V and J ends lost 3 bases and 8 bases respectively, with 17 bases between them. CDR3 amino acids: CASSSPTGARGYTF. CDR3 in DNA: TGCGCCAGCAGCTCTCCGACAGGCGCCCGGGGCTACACCTTC.

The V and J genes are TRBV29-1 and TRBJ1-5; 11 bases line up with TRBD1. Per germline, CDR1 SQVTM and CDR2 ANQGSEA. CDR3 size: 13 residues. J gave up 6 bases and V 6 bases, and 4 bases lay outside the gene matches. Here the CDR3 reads CSVRGTGGQPQHF. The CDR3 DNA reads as TGCAGCGTGAGGGGGACAGGGGGTCAGCCCCAGCATTTT.

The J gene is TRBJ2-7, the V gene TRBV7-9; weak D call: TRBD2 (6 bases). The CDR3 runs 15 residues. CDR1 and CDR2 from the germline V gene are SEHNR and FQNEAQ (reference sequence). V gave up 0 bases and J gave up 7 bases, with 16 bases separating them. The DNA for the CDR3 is TGTGCCAGCAGCTTAGCGGGACCGGGAGTCAGGGAGCAGTACTTC. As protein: CASSLAGPGVREQYF.

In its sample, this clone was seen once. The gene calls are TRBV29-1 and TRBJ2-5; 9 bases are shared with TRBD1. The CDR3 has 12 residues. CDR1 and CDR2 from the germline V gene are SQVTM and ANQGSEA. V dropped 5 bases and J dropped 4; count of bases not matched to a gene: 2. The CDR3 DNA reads TGCAGCGTTAAGACAGGGGGAGAGACCCAGTACTTC. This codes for CSVKTGGETQYF.

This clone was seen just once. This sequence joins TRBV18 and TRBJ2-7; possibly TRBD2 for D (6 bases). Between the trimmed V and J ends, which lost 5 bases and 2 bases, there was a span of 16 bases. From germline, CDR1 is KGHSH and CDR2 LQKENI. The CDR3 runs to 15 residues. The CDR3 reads CASSGLTGLTYEQYF. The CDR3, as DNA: TGTGCCAGCTCAGGACTCACGGGACTCACCTACGAGCAGTACTTC.

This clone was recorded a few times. CDR3 protein: CALDREVYGYTF. The CDR3 DNA reads as TGTGCACTGGACAGGGAAGTCTATGGCTACACCTTC. The chain combines TRBV30 with TRBJ1-2; 8 nucleotides match TRBD1. The CDR3 length is 12 residues. The V gene's germline CDR1 is GTSNPN and CDR2 SVGIG (reference sequence).

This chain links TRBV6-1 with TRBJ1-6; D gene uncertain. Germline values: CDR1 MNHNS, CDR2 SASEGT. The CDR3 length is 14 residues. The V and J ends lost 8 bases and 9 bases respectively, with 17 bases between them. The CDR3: CASCLVVRGSPLHF. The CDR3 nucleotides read TGTGCCAGCTGCCTGGTCGTCAGAGGTTCACCCCTCCACTTT.

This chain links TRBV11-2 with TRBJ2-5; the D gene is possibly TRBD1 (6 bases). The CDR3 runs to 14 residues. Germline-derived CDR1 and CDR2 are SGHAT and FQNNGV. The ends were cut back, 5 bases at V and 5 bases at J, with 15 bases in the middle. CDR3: CASSPTTGFETQYF. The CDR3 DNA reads TGTGCCAGCAGCCCAACTACAGGGTTTGAGACCCAGTACTTC.

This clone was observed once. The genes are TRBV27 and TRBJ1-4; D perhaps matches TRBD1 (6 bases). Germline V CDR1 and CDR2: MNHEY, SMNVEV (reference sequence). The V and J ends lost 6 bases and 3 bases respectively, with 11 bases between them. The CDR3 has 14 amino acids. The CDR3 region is CASRMTGPNEKLFF. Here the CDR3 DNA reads TGTGCCAGCAGGATGACAGGACCTAATGAAAAACTGTTTTTT.

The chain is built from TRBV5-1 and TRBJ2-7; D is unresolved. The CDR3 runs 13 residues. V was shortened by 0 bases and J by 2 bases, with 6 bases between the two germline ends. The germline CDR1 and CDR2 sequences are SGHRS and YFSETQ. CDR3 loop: CASSLDSTYEQYF. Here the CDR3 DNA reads TGCGCCAGCAGCTTGGACAGCACCTACGAGCAGTACTTC.

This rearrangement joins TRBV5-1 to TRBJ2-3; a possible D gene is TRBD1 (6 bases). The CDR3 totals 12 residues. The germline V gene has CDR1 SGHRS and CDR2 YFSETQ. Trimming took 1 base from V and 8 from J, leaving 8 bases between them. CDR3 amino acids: CASSLTGSTQYF. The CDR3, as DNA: TGCGCCAGCAGCTTGACAGGGTCTACGCAGTATTTT.

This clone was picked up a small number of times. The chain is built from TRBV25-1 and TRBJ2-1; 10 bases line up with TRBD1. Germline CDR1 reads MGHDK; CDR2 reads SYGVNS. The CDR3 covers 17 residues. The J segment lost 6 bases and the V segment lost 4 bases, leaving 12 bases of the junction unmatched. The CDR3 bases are TGTGCCAGCAGTGGTTACCGCGGGACAGGGGTACGCAATGAGCAGTTCTTC. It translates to CASSGYRGTGVRNEQFF.

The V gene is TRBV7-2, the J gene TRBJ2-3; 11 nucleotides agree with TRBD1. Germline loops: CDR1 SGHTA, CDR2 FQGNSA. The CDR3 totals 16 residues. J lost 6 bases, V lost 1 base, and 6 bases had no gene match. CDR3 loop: CASSLDGQGAVDTQYF. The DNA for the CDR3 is TGTGCCAGCAGCTTAGACGGACAGGGGGCCGTTGATACGCAGTATTTT.

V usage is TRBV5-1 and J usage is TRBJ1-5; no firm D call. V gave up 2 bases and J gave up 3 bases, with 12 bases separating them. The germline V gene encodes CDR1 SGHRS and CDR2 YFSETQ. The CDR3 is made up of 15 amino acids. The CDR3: CASSFGGEFNQPQHF. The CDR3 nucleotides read TGCGCCAGCAGCTTCGGCGGAGAGTTCAATCAGCCCCAGCATTTT. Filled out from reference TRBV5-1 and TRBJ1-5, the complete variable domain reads KAGVTQTPRYLIKTRGQQVTLSCSPISGHRSVSWYQQTPGQGLQFLFEYFSETQRNKGNFPGRFSGRQFSNSRSEMNVSTLELGDSALYLCASSFGGEFNQPQHFGDGTRLSIL.

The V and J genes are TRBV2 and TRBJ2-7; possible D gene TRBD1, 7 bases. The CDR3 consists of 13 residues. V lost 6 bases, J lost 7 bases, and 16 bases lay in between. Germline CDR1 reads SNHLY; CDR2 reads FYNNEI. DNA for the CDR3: TGTGCCAGCAGCCTAAGGGGGGACAGAGAGCAGTACTTC. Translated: CASSLRGDREQYF.

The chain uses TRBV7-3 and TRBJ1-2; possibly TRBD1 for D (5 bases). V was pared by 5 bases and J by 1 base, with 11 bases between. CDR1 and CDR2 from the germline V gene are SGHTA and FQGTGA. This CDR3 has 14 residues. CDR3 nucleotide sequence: TGTGCCAGCAGCCCGGGACTGGTTAACTATGGCTACACCTTC. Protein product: CASSPGLVNYGYTF.

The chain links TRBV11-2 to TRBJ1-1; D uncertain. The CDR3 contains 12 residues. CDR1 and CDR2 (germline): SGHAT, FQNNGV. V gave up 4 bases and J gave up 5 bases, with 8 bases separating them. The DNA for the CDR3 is TGTGCCAGCAGCTCCCCGGGGACTGAAGCTTTCTTT. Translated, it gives CASSSPGTEAFF. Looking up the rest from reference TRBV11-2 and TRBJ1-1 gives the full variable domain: EAGVAQSPRYKIIEKRQSVAFWCNPISGHATLYWYQQILGQGPKLLIQFQNNGVVDDSQLPKDRFSAERLKGVDSTLKIQPAKLEDSAVYLCASSSPGTEAFFGQGTRLTVV.

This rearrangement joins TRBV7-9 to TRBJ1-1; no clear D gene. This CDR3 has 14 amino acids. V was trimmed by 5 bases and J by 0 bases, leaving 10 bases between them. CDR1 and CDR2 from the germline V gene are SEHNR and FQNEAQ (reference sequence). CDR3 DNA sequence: TGTGCCAGCAGCCCGGGGATGATGAACACTGAAGCTTTCTTT. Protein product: CASSPGMMNTEAFF.